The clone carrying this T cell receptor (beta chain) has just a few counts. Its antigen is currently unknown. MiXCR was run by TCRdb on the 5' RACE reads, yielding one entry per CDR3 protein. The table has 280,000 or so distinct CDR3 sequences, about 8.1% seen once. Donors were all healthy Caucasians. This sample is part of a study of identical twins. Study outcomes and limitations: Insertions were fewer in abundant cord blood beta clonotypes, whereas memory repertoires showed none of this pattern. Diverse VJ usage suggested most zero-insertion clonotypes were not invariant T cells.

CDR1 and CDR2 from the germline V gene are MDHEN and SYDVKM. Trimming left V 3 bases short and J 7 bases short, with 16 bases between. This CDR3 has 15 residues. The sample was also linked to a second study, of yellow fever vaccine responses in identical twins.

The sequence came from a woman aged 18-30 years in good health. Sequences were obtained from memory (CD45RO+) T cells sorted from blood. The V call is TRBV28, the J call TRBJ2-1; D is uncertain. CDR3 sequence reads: CASSFEAGSWNEQFF. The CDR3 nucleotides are TGTGCCAGCAGTTTCGAGGCTGGGTCGTGGAATGAGCAGTTCTTC.